This record concerns one T cell receptor (beta chain) sequence. Its target is unknown. This entry comes from a study of cytomegalovirus exposure and HLA in healthy donors. This CDR3 spans 15 amino acids. Losses at the gene ends were 6 bases for V and 7 bases for J; bases not matched to a gene: 11. Germline V gives CDR1 KGHSH, CDR2 LQKENI. The PCR contained 60 Vbeta and 13 Jbeta primers. Produced via immunoSEQ multiplex PCR; TCRdb's table is partial and in-frame only. The sample consists of 200,000 to 250,000 clones, 70% to 80% of them appearing once. The donors were healthy bone marrow donors. Study-wide results and limits: CMV serostatus was the sole immune exposure information available. Specificity for CMV antigens was confirmed in vitro for a few of the CMV-associated chains. The authors later found TCR association rates varying by HLA locus, with DRB1 most and HLA-C fewest.

This receptor was identified in a woman aged 55-69 years in good health and CMV-seropositive. Sequencing used PBMCs. The rearrangement uses TRBV18 and TRBJ2-1; TRBD1 matches 8 bases. The CDR3 region has the DNA TGTGCCAGCTCCTCCAGGGGGCTGGTGGGAAATGAGCAGTTCTTC. Translating gives CASSSRGLVGNEQFF.